The source of this T cell receptor beta chain is a study of OX40 agonist ivuxolimab in advanced cancers. Turning to the study itself: Partial responses were recorded for three patients, including one with hepatocellular carcinoma and two with cutaneous melanoma.

Study-wide results and caveats: Expanded clones were, on average, more numerous among CD8+ T cells than CD4+. Nonresponders included some who also had low normalized T-cell clonal expansion.

Measured with immunoSEQ multiplex PCR; TCRdb has only the in-frame clones, and not every one. The table has tens of thousands of clones, around four fifths seen once; the top ten hold over 10%. V dropped 5 bases and J dropped 0 bases, with 10 bases sitting between them. This CDR3 has 14 amino acids. Looked up from germline, CDR1 is MDHEN and CDR2 is SYDVKM. Points on this clone: Its antigen remains unknown.

The clonotype comes from an adult with an advanced solid tumor such as melanoma, head and neck, liver or kidney cancer. The specimen comprised CD4+ or CD8+ T cells sorted from blood, sampled in a trial of the OX40 agonist ivuxolimab. The chain recombines TRBV28 with TRBJ1-1; D is perhaps TRBD1 (6 bases). In DNA, the CDR3 is TGTGCCAGCAGTCTTTGGACAGTGAACACTGAAGCTTTCTTT. Protein product: CASSLWTVNTEAFF.